This T cell receptor beta chain derives from a study of neoadjuvant nivolumab and ipilimumab in lung cancer. Study results and caveats: TCR sequencing covered a small number of samples. Blood richness before therapy tracked richness in tumors resected after neoadjuvant therapy.

The trim removed 3 bases at V and 7 bases at J, leaving 7 bases unmatched. CDR3 size: 17 residues. The V gene's germline CDR1 is SGHDT and CDR2 YYEEEE. To note about this clone: Antigen specificity is unknown.

The protocol was immunoSEQ multiplex PCR, while the TCRdb copy is restricted to in-frame clones and leaves out a portion. The data show about 38,000 clones, roughly nine tenths seen once. The J gene is TRBJ2-1, the V gene TRBV5-6, with TRBD2 matching over 16 bases. The TCR was taken from an adult with non-small cell lung cancer. The material sequenced was peripheral blood, taken before neoadjuvant nivolumab, alone or with ipilimumab. CDR3 sequence (DNA): TGTGCCAGCAGCTGGGGGACTAGCGGGAGGGAGGTGAATGAGCAGTTCTTC. Translating gives CASSWGTSGREVNEQFF.